This T cell receptor (beta chain) was recovered during a study of T cell changes during pregnancy in multiple sclerosis. TCRdb's table, derived via immunoSEQ multiplex PCR, lists solely in-frame clones and lacks some. The sample shows 50,000 to 55,000 clones, about 90% of them seen only once. There are 12 residues in the CDR3. Trimming took 5 bases from V and 9 from J, leaving 14 bases between them. Germline V gives CDR1 MNHNY, CDR2 SVGAGI (reference sequence). The sample here was CD4+ T cells from peripheral blood mononuclear cells, taken after pregnancy. This TCR came from a female donor with multiple sclerosis, enrolled in a pregnancy study. This chain connects TRBV6-6 to TRBJ2-7; unclear D gene. CDR3: CASSALSSGQYF. The CDR3 region has the DNA TGTGCCAGCAGTGCACTATCATCCGGGCAGTACTTC.